This T cell receptor beta chain was sequenced in a study of preoperative IRX-2 immunotherapy in early breast cancer. Treatment in this sample: preoperative locoregional IRX-2 cytokine immunotherapy. The V end was cut by 5 bases, the J end by 6 bases, with 20 bases between. Germline CDR1 SEHNR, CDR2 FQNEAQ (reference sequence). CDR3 length: 16 amino acids. Here immunoSEQ multiplex PCR was the method, and the copy in TCRdb shows in-frame clones only, minus some. Among 35,000 to 55,000 clones listed, approximately 94% were seen once. The table lists this clone with a count of one. This TCR came from a human donor with breast cancer. Sequenced here: tumor tissue, sampled after IRX-2 immunotherapy. V usage is TRBV7-9 and J usage is TRBJ2-1, with D perhaps TRBD2 (6 bases). CDR3 residues: CASSPWTTPEGNEQFF. As DNA, the CDR3 is TGTGCCAGCAGCCCATGGACTACCCCAGAGGGCAATGAGCAGTTCTTC.